This passage covers 9 T cell receptor beta chains from one sample sequenced in a study of T cell responses to AZD1222 COVID-19 vaccine. Clones were read by immunoSEQ multiplex PCR, and TCRdb kept only the in-frame ones, dropping some. The sample lists about 150,000 clones, around 90% occurring once. The sample was peripheral blood, taken 28 days after the second AZD1222 dose. The receptors shown here come from an adult who received the AZD1222 COVID-19 vaccine.

This clone showed up many times. This chain uses TRBV4-2 with TRBJ2-5; 14 bases agree with TRBD2. From germline, CDR1 is LGHNA and CDR2 YNFKEQ. The ends lost 5 bases at V and 5 bases at J; junction bases unmatched: 7. The CDR3 is 16 residues long. As DNA, the CDR3 is TGTGCCAGCAGCGCCGGGACTAGCGGGAGTTATGAGACCCAGTACTTC. Translating it yields CASSAGTSGSYETQYF.

The V call is TRBV7-6, the J call TRBJ1-4, with no clear D. This CDR3 is built from 13 residues. The V gene lost 3 bases and the J gene lost 6 bases, with 8 bases spanning the gap. Germline CDR1 and CDR2: SGHVS and FNYEAQ. CDR3 region: CASSLRPYEKLFF. As DNA, the CDR3 is TGTGCCAGCAGCTTGCGGCCTTATGAAAAACTGTTTTTT.

This chain connects TRBV9 to TRBJ2-1; 13 nucleotides line up with TRBD2. CDR1 and CDR2 from the germline V gene are SGDLS and YYNGEE. With 5 bases clipped from V and 2 bases from J, the junction kept 25 bases outside the gene matches. This CDR3 region has 23 residues. The CDR3 region is CASSLIHQDPLAGGRRPYNEQFF. The CDR3 bases are TGTGCCAGCAGTCTAATTCACCAAGATCCACTAGCGGGAGGGAGAAGGCCCTACAATGAGCAGTTCTTC. The variable domain in full, with the rest retrieved from reference TRBV9 and TRBJ2-1, is DSGVTQTPKHLITATGQRVTLRCSPRSGDLSVYWYQQSLDQGLQFLIQYYNGEERAKGNILERFSAQQFPDLHSELNLSSLELGDSALYFCASSLIHQDPLAGGRRPYNEQFFGPGTRLTVL.

The V gene is TRBV3-1 (or the pseudogene TRBV3-2), the J gene TRBJ1-5; a weak D match, TRBD1 (5 bases). The CDR3 has 17 amino acids. Germline V gene data show CDR1 as LGHDT and CDR2 as YNNKEL (reference sequence). The V end was cut by 0 bases, the J end by 2 bases, with 14 bases between. The CDR3 nucleotides are TGTGCCAGCAGCCAAGACCCAGGGTGGATGGGCAATCAGCCCCAGCATTTT. Amino acid sequence: CASSQDPGWMGNQPQHF.

The V call is TRBV9, the J call TRBJ2-7, with 7 bases aligning to TRBD1. The germline V gene has CDR1 SGDLS and CDR2 YYNGEE. Losses at the gene ends were 4 bases for V and 0 bases for J; bases not matched to a gene: 7. The CDR3 has 15 amino acids. The CDR3 reads CASSLGQASSYEQYF. For the CDR3, the DNA is TGTGCCAGCAGCCTTGGACAGGCGAGCTCCTACGAGCAGTACTTC.

The CDR3 sequence: CASSKKVGLDREGGDTQYF. Written as DNA, the CDR3 is TGTGCCAGCAGCAAAAAGGTCGGTCTCGACAGGGAGGGAGGAGATACGCAGTATTTT. The rearrangement uses TRBV21-1 and TRBJ2-3. TRBV21-1 corresponds to a pseudogene. The CDR3 is made up of 19 amino acids.

The chain combines TRBV4-1 with TRBJ1-2, with TRBD1 matching over 7 bases. Germline assignment: CDR1 MGHRA and CDR2 YSYEKL. This CDR3 region has 15 residues. V was clipped by 0 bases and J by 5 bases; unmatched bases: 6. CDR3 protein: CASSQDPTGTYGYTF. CDR3 nucleotide sequence: TGCGCCAGCAGCCAAGACCCGACAGGGACATATGGCTACACCTTC.

This chain uses TRBV4-1 with TRBJ2-4, with D perhaps matching TRBD1 (6 bases). Germline V gene lookup returns CDR1 MGHRA and CDR2 YSYEKL. Deletions cut 0 bases from V and 9 bases from J, with 12 bases between. This CDR3 has 14 residues. The CDR3 region is CASSQDAGVSIQYF. For the CDR3, the DNA is TGCGCCAGCAGCCAAGATGCAGGGGTGAGCATTCAGTACTTC.

The chain is built from TRBV3-1 (or the pseudogene TRBV3-2) and TRBJ1-1; 7 nucleotides match TRBD1. The length of the CDR3 is 14 residues. Trimming took 1 base from V and 11 from J; bases not matched to a gene: 10. Germline CDR1 reads LGHDT; CDR2 reads YNNKEL (reference sequence). CDR3 amino acids: CASSQVKRGRTAFF. The CDR3 DNA sequence: TGTGCCAGCAGCCAAGTAAAGAGGGGGCGAACGGCTTTCTTT.